This TCR beta chain came from a study of T cells in Graves' hyperthyroidism and ophthalmopathy. Patients aged 18 to 65 had newly diagnosed hyperthyroidism lasting under 2 months. Uncontrolled infection, other autoimmune disease, pregnancy or lactation led to exclusion. Template material for amplifying TCR beta CDR3 regions consisted of RNA transcripts. Carried out on the TCR CDR3, a first-round RT-PCR used the HTBI primer set. TCRdb called the multiplex PCR reads again in MiXCR, with one record for every CDR3 protein. The top ten clones hold roughly 7.7% of a sample with 500,000 to 750,000 distinct CDR3 sequences, roughly 46% of them seen once. General study points: Median prediction lead before ophthalmopathy onset was about 6.3 months with the model. Most clonotypes expanded in the thyroid (above 0.001) were also present in blood.

The germline V gene has CDR1 KGHDR and CDR2 SFDVKD. This CDR3 is 16 amino acids long. This clonotype was counted between two and nine times. As yet, its antigen is unknown. An end of the junction does not agree with germline; a read error may underlie this. The V call is TRBV24-1, the J call TRBJ2-2; 10 nucleotides agree with TRBD2. This TCR was recovered from a woman younger than 30 with Graves' hyperthyroidism. The specimen sequenced was peripheral blood or thyroid tissue (not recorded which). As DNA, the CDR3 is TGTGCCACCAGTGACCGTGTAGCGGGAGGTCTGAATGAGCAGTTTTTT. Translated, it gives CATSDRVAGGLNEQFF.